Listed here are 25 T cell receptor beta chains from one sample, sequenced in a study of blood T cell repertoires in COVID-19. This table comes from immunoSEQ multiplex PCR, and its TCRdb copy is limited to in-frame clones, with some not included. This table has roughly 60,000 clones, around 90% appearing once. The sample was peripheral blood. Source of these receptors: an elderly woman with active COVID-19.

The chain combines TRBV5-1 with TRBJ2-5; 8 bases agree with TRBD1. This CDR3 contains 14 residues. Germline CDR1 is SGHRS and CDR2 is YFSETQ. The V and J ends lost 4 bases and 1 base, in that order; junction bases with no gene match: 3. CDR3 sequence (DNA): TGCGCCAGCAGCGACCAGGGGGCCCAAGAGACCCAGTACTTC. It is translated as CASSDQGAQETQYF. Full variable domain (outside the CDR3, taken from reference TRBV5-1 and TRBJ2-5): KAGVTQTPRYLIKTRGQQVTLSCSPISGHRSVSWYQQTPGQGLQFLFEYFSETQRNKGNFPGRFSGRQFSNSRSEMNVSTLELGDSALYLCASSDQGAQETQYFGPGTRLLVL.

This chain uses TRBV19 with TRBJ1-2; 9 nucleotides match TRBD1. CDR1 and CDR2 (germline): LNHDA, SQIVND (reference sequence). The CDR3 is made up of 14 amino acids. V dropped 3 bases and J dropped 7; count of bases not matched to a gene: 6. CDR3: CASSIPDRGRGYTF. Written as DNA, the CDR3 is TGTGCCAGTAGTATCCCGGACAGGGGTCGTGGCTACACCTTC.

The chain combines TRBV15 with TRBJ1-5, with unresolved D. From germline, CDR1 is LNHNV and CDR2 YYDKDF (reference sequence). V lost 8 bases to trimming and J lost 0 bases, with 14 bases between them. The CDR3 is made up of 15 amino acids. The CDR3 here is CATSPRVNSNQPQHF. The CDR3, as DNA: TGTGCCACCTCCCCCCGGGTAAATAGCAATCAGCCCCAGCATTTT.

This rearrangement joins TRBV4-1 to TRBJ2-3; 8 bases line up with TRBD1. Germline trimming cut 1 base from V and 6 bases from J; bases unmatched to any gene: 6. CDR3 length: 15 residues. The V gene's germline CDR1 is MGHRA and CDR2 YSYEKL. The CDR3 DNA follows: TGCGCCAGCAGCCAAGGTTTGGACAGGGCGGATACGCAGTATTTT. This encodes CASSQGLDRADTQYF.

This chain joins TRBV28 and TRBJ2-7; the match to TRBD1 covers 9 bases. CDR3 length: 15 residues. J gave up 6 bases and V 3 bases, and 9 bases lay outside the gene matches. Germline CDR1 is MDHEN and CDR2 is SYDVKM. The CDR3: CASSFDRTGDSEQYF. As DNA, the CDR3 is TGTGCCAGCAGTTTTGACCGGACAGGGGATAGCGAGCAGTACTTC. Filled out from reference TRBV28 and TRBJ2-7, the complete variable domain reads DVKVTQSSRYLVKRTGEKVFLECVQDMDHENMFWYRQDPGLGLRLIYFSYDVKMKEKGDIPEGYSVSREKKERFSLILESASTNQTSMYLCASSFDRTGDSEQYFGPGTRLTVT.

J is TRBJ1-1 and V is TRBV19, with TRBD1 matching over 7 bases. The CDR3 is 14 residues long. CDR1 and CDR2 (germline): LNHDA, SQIVND (reference sequence). V gave up 3 bases and J gave up 8 bases; unmatched junction bases: 9. CDR3 loop: CASSIRGRRLEAFF. As DNA, the CDR3 is TGTGCCAGTAGTATTAGGGGGCGTCGCTTGGAAGCTTTCTTT.

V usage is TRBV7-2 and J usage is TRBJ1-1, with D possibly TRBD1 on 6 matching bases. V was trimmed by 6 bases and J by 2 bases, leaving 10 bases between them. This CDR3 spans 13 amino acids. CDR1 is SGHTA and CDR2 is FQGNSA in the germline V gene. CDR3 protein: CASSWTANTEAFF. In nucleotides, the CDR3 is TGTGCCAGCAGTTGGACAGCTAACACTGAAGCTTTCTTT.

V usage is TRBV28 and J usage is TRBJ1-2; 7 bases match TRBD1. CDR3 length: 12 amino acids. Germline trimming cut 6 bases from V and 4 bases from J; bases unmatched to any gene: 2. The germline CDR1 and CDR2 sequences are MDHEN and SYDVKM. CDR3 amino acids: CASRTGRYGYTF. The CDR3 nucleotides read TGTGCCAGCAGGACAGGGCGCTATGGCTACACCTTC.

This clone occurred a few times. This rearrangement joins TRBV6-4 to TRBJ1-2, with 7 bases lining up with TRBD1. The V gene end was trimmed by 6 bases and the J gene end by 7 bases; junction bases not matched to a gene: 11. The CDR3 is made up of 14 amino acids. Germline V gives CDR1 MRHNA, CDR2 SNTAGT. CDR3 DNA sequence: TGTGCCAGCAGGCGTACTCAGGGGGACTCTGGCTACACCTTC. Amino acid sequence: CASRRTQGDSGYTF.

J is TRBJ2-1 and V is TRBV24-1; 8 bases line up with TRBD1. In germline, CDR1 is KGHDR, CDR2 SFDVKD. After removal of 3 bases from V and 2 bases from J, the junction contained 11 bases not matched to a gene. The CDR3 sequence is 18 residues long. The CDR3, as DNA: TGTGCCACCAGTGATCCTCCAAACCCAGGGGGCGCCTACAATGAGCAGTTCTTC. It yields the protein CATSDPPNPGGAYNEQFF.

The chain has TRBV27 and TRBJ2-5; 15 nucleotides line up with TRBD2. The trim removed 2 bases at V and 2 bases at J, leaving 3 bases unmatched. CDR1 and CDR2 from the germline V gene are MNHEY and SMNVEV (reference sequence). There are 17 residues in the CDR3. The CDR3 sequence is CASSLNGLAGGQETQYF. Written as DNA, the CDR3 is TGTGCCAGCAGTTTAAATGGACTAGCGGGAGGGCAAGAGACCCAGTACTTC.

The rearrangement links TRBV4-2 to TRBJ2-1, with 11 bases fitting TRBD1. V lost 3 bases to trimming and J lost 9 bases; unmatched junction nucleotides: 10. The CDR3 sequence is 16 residues long. Germline CDR1 LGHNA, CDR2 YNFKEQ. CDR3 nucleotides: TGTGCCAGCAGCCAGCCTCCGGGACAGGGGGTGAGTGAGCAGTTCTTC. It codes for CASSQPPGQGVSEQFF.

This clone was counted only a few times. This chain joins TRBV5-1 and TRBJ1-6, with TRBD1 identical over 10 bases. In germline, CDR1 is SGHRS, CDR2 YFSETQ. The CDR3 has 15 residues. The V gene end was trimmed by 0 bases and the J gene end by 9 bases; junction bases not matched to a gene: 3. As DNA, the CDR3 is TGCGCCAGCAGCTTGGGACAGGGGGCTAGTTCACCCCTCCACTTT. Protein: CASSLGQGASSPLHF.

V is TRBV29-1 and J is TRBJ1-4, with D possibly being TRBD1 (6 bases). The V end was cut by 4 bases, the J end by 6 bases, with 12 bases between. CDR1 and CDR2 (germline): SQVTM, ANQGSEA. The CDR3 covers 13 residues. The CDR3 DNA sequence: TGCAGCGTTGTACCAGGGGAGTATGAAAAACTGTTTTTT. Translation: CSVVPGEYEKLFF.

The chain is built from TRBV6-5 and TRBJ1-1; no clear D. The CDR3 has 14 residues. Per the germline V gene, CDR1 is MNHEY and CDR2 is SVGAGI. Trimming took 10 bases from V and 2 from J, leaving 17 bases between them. CDR3 residues: CATSYGVRNTEAFF. DNA for the CDR3: TGTGCCACCTCTTACGGAGTCAGAAACACTGAAGCTTTCTTT.

This sequence joins TRBV5-4 and TRBJ1-2; D is possibly TRBD1 (5 bases). The CDR3 is 12 residues long. Germline values: CDR1 SGHNT, CDR2 YYREEE (reference sequence). Deletions cut 5 bases from V and 4 bases from J, with 9 bases between. As DNA, the CDR3 is TGTGCCAGCAGGCGGCAGGGCTATGGCTACACCTTC. Its translation is CASRRQGYGYTF. The full variable domain, its missing parts supplied by reference TRBV5-4 and TRBJ1-2, is ETGVTQSPTHLIKTRGQQVTLRCSSQSGHNTVSWYQQALGQGPQFIFQYYREEENGRGNFPPRFSGLQFPNYSSELNVNALELDDSALYLCASRRQGYGYTFGSGTRLTVV.

This chain connects TRBV2 to TRBJ2-2; D is undetermined. The V gene's germline CDR1 is SNHLY and CDR2 FYNNEI. The CDR3 runs 15 residues. Trimming took 4 bases from V and 5 from J, leaving 14 bases between them. DNA of the CDR3: TGTGCCAGCAGTGGAGGAGCATTCGTAACCGGGGAGCTGTTTTTT. This gives the protein CASSGGAFVTGELFF.

In regard to this clone: Germline is not matched at one junction end, which may reflect a read error. The V gene is TRBV3-1 (or the pseudogene TRBV3-2), the J gene TRBJ2-3; the D gene is possibly TRBD2 (5 bases). Germline V CDR1 and CDR2: LGHDT, YNNKEL (reference sequence). The CDR3 is 16 amino acids. The CDR3 region has the DNA TGTGCCAGCAGCCAAGGTGGTCGGGAACGCACACATACGCAGTATTTT. Translated, it gives CASSQGGRERTHTQYF.

J is TRBJ1-5 and V is TRBV11-2; D remains unclear. The CDR3 extends over 13 amino acids. V lost 0 bases and J 5 bases, leaving 5 bases between the germline ends. CDR1 and CDR2 from the germline V gene are SGHAT and FQNNGV. The CDR3 DNA sequence: TGTGCCAGCAGCTTAGAGGCCCATCAGCCCCAGCATTTT. It is translated as CASSLEAHQPQHF.

The chain is built from TRBV18 and TRBJ1-1, with D possibly TRBD1 on 6 matching bases. Germline-derived CDR1 and CDR2 are KGHSH and LQKENI. There are 16 residues in the CDR3. Trimming removed 3 bases from V and 2 bases from J, with 16 bases in between. CDR3 sequence (DNA): TGTGCCAGCTCACCCCAGCTAGGACAGATAAACACTGAAGCTTTCTTT. Translation gives CASSPQLGQINTEAFF.

The genes are TRBV2 and TRBJ1-4; D gene unclear. Germline loops: CDR1 SNHLY, CDR2 FYNNEI. Trimming shortened V by 2 bases and J by 7 bases, and 11 bases separated the two germline ends. The CDR3 is made up of 14 amino acids. CDR3 sequence (DNA): TGTGCCAGCAGTGAAACGTGGGCAGGTGAAAAACTGTTTTTT. This codes for CASSETWAGEKLFF.

The J gene is TRBJ1-1, the V gene TRBV6-5; D possibly corresponds to TRBD1 (6 bases). The CDR3 has 13 residues. In germline, CDR1 is MNHEY, CDR2 SVGAGI. V was trimmed by 8 bases and J by 2 bases, leaving 12 bases between them. The CDR3 loop is CASGQGSNTEAFF. CDR3 sequence (DNA): TGTGCCAGCGGTCAGGGGAGTAACACTGAAGCTTTCTTT.

This clone was picked up one time. The rearrangement uses TRBV2 and TRBJ1-6; the D gene is possibly TRBD1 (6 bases). The CDR3 extends over 15 amino acids. The germline V gene has CDR1 SNHLY and CDR2 FYNNEI. The V end was cut by 8 bases, the J end by 9 bases, with 20 bases between. The CDR3 sequence: CASDGGGIRGSPLHF. CDR3 coding DNA: TGTGCCAGCGACGGGGGGGGCATCAGGGGTTCACCCCTCCACTTT. Drawing the rest from reference TRBV2 and TRBJ1-6, the complete variable domain is EPEVTQTPSHQVTQMGQEVILRCVPISNHLYFYWYRQILGQKVEFLVSFYNNEISEKSEIFDDQFSVERPDGSNFTLKIRSTKLEDSAMYFCASDGGGIRGSPLHFGNGTRLTVT.

The V call is TRBV2, the J call TRBJ2-3; D is possibly TRBD2 (6 bases). This CDR3 has 14 residues. Germline loops: CDR1 SNHLY, CDR2 FYNNEI. V dropped 2 bases and J dropped 4 bases, with 10 bases sitting between them. CDR3 loop: CASSERGVADTQYF. The CDR3, as DNA: TGTGCCAGCAGTGAACGCGGGGTAGCAGATACGCAGTATTTT. The whole variable domain, filled in from reference TRBV2 and TRBJ2-3, reads EPEVTQTPSHQVTQMGQEVILRCVPISNHLYFYWYRQILGQKVEFLVSFYNNEISEKSEIFDDQFSVERPDGSNFTLKIRSTKLEDSAMYFCASSERGVADTQYFGPGTRLTVL.

The chain employs TRBV6-1 and TRBJ1-4; D perhaps matches TRBD1 (6 bases). V dropped 3 bases and J dropped 8 bases, with 16 bases sitting between them. This CDR3 contains 15 residues. Germline V gives CDR1 MNHNS, CDR2 SASEGT. CDR3 residues: CASSETTGWDEKLFF. The CDR3 nucleotides are TGTGCCAGCAGTGAGACTACAGGGTGGGACGAAAAACTGTTTTTT.